This T cell receptor (beta chain) emerged from a study of cytomegalovirus exposure and HLA in healthy donors. Findings and caveats of the study: Cytomegalovirus-associated TCR beta chains were listed, numbering 150 to 200.

About this clone: Antigen unknown.

CDR3 length equals 15 residues. CDR1 and CDR2 from the germline V gene are SGHTA and FQGNSA. V lost 2 bases and J lost 1, with 11 bases in between. PCR primers comprised 60 Vbeta and 13 Jbeta primers. Clones were read by immunoSEQ multiplex PCR, and TCRdb kept only the in-frame ones, dropping some. The sample lists about 130,000 clones; over 75% were seen once. Material for sequencing was PBMCs. The chain joins TRBV7-2 to TRBJ2-5, with a possible D match to TRBD2 (7 bases). This clonotype was obtained from a man aged 30 to 45 in good health and CMV-seronegative. In DNA form, the CDR3 reads TGTGCCAGCAGCTTATTCGGGGGGCTCCAAGAGACCCAGTACTTC. Translating it yields CASSLFGGLQETQYF.